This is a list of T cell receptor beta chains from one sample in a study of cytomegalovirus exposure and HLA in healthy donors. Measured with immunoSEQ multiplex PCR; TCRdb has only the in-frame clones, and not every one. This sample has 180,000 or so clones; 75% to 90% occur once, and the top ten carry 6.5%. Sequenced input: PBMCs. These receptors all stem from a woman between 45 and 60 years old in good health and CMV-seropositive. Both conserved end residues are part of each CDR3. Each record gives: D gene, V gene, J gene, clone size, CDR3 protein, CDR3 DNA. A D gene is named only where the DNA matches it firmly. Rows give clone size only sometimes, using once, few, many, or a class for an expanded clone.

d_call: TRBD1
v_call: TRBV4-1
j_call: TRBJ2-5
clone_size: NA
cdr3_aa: CASSHADRVGETQYF
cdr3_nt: TGCGCCAGCAGCCATGCAGACAGGGTGGGAGAGACCCAGTACTTC

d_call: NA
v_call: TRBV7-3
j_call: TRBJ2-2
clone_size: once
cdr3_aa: CASSLTGARNTGELFF
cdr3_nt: TGTGCCAGCAGCTTAACAGGGGCTCGGAACACCGGGGAGCTGTTTTTT

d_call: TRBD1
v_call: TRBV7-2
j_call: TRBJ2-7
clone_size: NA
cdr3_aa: CASSWGQERLREQYF
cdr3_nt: TGTGCCAGCAGCTGGGGACAGGAACGGCTACGGGAGCAGTACTTC

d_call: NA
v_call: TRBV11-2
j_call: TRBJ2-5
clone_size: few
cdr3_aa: CASSRDSSGGTQYF
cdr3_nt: TGTGCCAGCAGCCGGGACTCTAGTGGCGGGACCCAGTACTTC

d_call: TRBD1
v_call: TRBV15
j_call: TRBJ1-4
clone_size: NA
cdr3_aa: CATSSIPGQGHEKLFF
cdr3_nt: TGTGCCACCAGCAGTATTCCGGGACAGGGGCATGAAAAACTGTTTTTT

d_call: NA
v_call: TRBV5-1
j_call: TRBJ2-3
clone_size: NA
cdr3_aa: CASSLARDRQSSDTQYF
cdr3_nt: TGCGCCAGCAGCTTGGCCAGAGACAGGCAAAGTTCAGATACGCAGTATTTT

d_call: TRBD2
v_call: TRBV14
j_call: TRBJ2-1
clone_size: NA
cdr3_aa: CASSQVRGLADPPREQFF
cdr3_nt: TGTGCCAGCAGCCAAGTTCGGGGACTAGCGGACCCTCCGCGTGAGCAGTTCTTC

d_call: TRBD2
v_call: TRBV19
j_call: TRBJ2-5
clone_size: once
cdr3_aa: CASSLRWRGSRGETQYF
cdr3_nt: TGTGCCAGTAGTCTCCGTTGGCGGGGGAGCCGAGGAGAGACCCAGTACTTC

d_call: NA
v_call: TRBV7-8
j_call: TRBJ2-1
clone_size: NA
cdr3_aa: CASSPWDSYQFF
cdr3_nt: TGTGCCAGCAGCCCCTGGGACTCGTACCAGTTCTTC

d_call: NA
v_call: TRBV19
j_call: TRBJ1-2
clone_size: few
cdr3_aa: CASSMGLGLGYTF
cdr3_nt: TGTGCCAGTAGTATGGGACTAGGCCTTGGCTACACCTTC

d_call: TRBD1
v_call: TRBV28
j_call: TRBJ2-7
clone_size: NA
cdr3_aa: CASSLDWDRGQNEQYF
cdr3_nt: TGTGCCAGCAGTTTGGACTGGGACAGGGGGCAGAACGAGCAGTACTTC

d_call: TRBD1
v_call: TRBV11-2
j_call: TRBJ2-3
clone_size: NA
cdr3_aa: CASSLETGPSTDTQYF
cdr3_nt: TGTGCCAGCAGCTTAGAGACAGGGCCTAGCACAGATACGCAGTATTTT

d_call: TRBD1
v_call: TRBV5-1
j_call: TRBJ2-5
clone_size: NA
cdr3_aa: CASSLAPTGRETQYF
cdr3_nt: TGCGCCAGCAGCCTGGCACCGACAGGGCGGGAGACCCAGTACTTC

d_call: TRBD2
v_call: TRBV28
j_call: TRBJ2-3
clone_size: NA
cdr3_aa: CASSLTGGLDTQYF
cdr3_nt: TGTGCCAGCAGTTTAACGGGAGGGTTAGATACGCAGTATTTT